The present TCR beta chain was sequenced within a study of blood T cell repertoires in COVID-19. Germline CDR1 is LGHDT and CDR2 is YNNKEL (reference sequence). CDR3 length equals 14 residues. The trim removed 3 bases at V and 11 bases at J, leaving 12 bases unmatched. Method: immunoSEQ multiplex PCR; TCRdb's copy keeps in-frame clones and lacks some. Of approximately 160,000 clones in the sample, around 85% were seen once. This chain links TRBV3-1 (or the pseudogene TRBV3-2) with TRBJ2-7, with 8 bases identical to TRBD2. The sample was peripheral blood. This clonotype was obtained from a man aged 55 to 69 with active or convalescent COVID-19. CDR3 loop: CASSQGTGTSEEYF. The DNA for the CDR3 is TGTGCCAGCAGCCAGGGGACCGGGACTAGTGAAGAGTACTTC.